Presented here are 27 T cell receptor beta chains from one specimen sequenced in a study of blood T cell repertoires in COVID-19. Some clones are missing from TCRdb's copy, which holds only in-frame ones; the method was immunoSEQ multiplex PCR. This sample has about 190,000 clones, with about 88% found just once. The sequenced sample was PBMCs or T cells enriched from blood (not recorded which). These receptors were taken from a woman aged 25 to 39 who had recovered from COVID-19.

The V and J genes are TRBV4-1 and TRBJ2-4, with 7 bases that match TRBD1. This CDR3 contains 15 residues. J was trimmed by 2 bases and V by 3 bases; bases with no gene match: 4. Germline V gene sequence: CDR1 MGHRA, CDR2 YSYEKL. The CDR3: CASSHTGETKNIQYF. The CDR3 DNA follows: TGCGCCAGCAGCCACACAGGGGAAACCAAAAACATTCAGTACTTC.

The chain carries TRBV7-3 and TRBJ2-2, with D possibly TRBD2 on 5 matching bases. Germline-derived CDR1 and CDR2 are SGHTA and FQGTGA. Trimming cost V 6 bases and J 5 bases, with 13 bases left between them. This CDR3 is 14 amino acids long. As DNA, the CDR3 is TGTGCCAGCAGAATTCGACCGGGAACCGGGGAGCTGTTTTTT. This translates into CASRIRPGTGELFF. The complete variable domain, with remaining parts taken from reference TRBV7-3 and TRBJ2-2, reads GAGVSQTPSNKVTEKGKYVELRCDPISGHTALYWYRQSLGQGPEFLIYFQGTGAADDSGLPNDRFFAVRPEGSVSTLKIQRTERGDSAVYLCASRIRPGTGELFFGEGSRLTVL.

This sequence joins TRBV11-1 and TRBJ1-1; D is undetermined. The CDR3 covers 13 residues. Germline V gives CDR1 SGHAT, CDR2 FQDESV (reference sequence). Trimming pared 4 bases from V and 6 bases from J, leaving 12 bases between. This CDR3 is CASSSPGIPEAFF. In DNA, the CDR3 is TGTGCCAGCAGCTCGCCCGGGATACCTGAAGCTTTCTTT.

This chain connects TRBV5-1 to TRBJ2-3, with TRBD2 matching over 9 bases. The V gene's germline CDR1 is SGHRS and CDR2 YFSETQ. V lost 0 bases and J lost 3; bases outside the gene matches: 8. The CDR3 is 17 amino acids. The CDR3 DNA is TGCGCCAGCAGCTTGGCCTCGTCTAGCGGGGCAACAGATACGCAGTATTTT. It encodes CASSLASSSGATDTQYF.

J is TRBJ2-4 and V is TRBV5-1; a possible D gene is TRBD1 (5 bases). The ends were cut back, 3 bases at V and 7 bases at J, with 14 bases in the middle. Germline V gene data show CDR1 as SGHRS and CDR2 as YFSETQ. The length of the CDR3 is 14 residues. The CDR3 DNA reads TGCGCCAGCAGCTCGGACGGGCCAGGGAACATTCAGTACTTC. Translating gives CASSSDGPGNIQYF.

The rearrangement joins TRBV5-1 to TRBJ1-1; D is uncertain. This CDR3 has 14 amino acids. Trimming stripped 8 bases from V and 0 bases from J, with 14 bases between. Germline CDR1 reads SGHRS; CDR2 reads YFSETQ. Here the CDR3 reads CASSQTVLNTEAFF. CDR3 bases: TGCGCCAGTTCTCAAACAGTCTTGAACACTGAAGCTTTCTTT.

V gene TRBV19 combines with J gene TRBJ2-7; TRBD1 agrees at 10 bases. The CDR3 is 14 amino acids. Germline values: CDR1 LNHDA, CDR2 SQIVND (reference sequence). After removal of 8 bases from V and 3 bases from J, the junction contained 7 bases not matched to a gene. The CDR3 spells CASSPDRGFYEQYF. The CDR3 DNA sequence: TGTGCCAGTTCCCCGGACAGGGGGTTCTACGAGCAGTACTTC.

The chain links TRBV7-9 to TRBJ2-5, with 11 bases matching TRBD2. Germline V gene sequence: CDR1 SEHNR, CDR2 FQNEAQ (reference sequence). V dropped 3 bases and J dropped 4; count of bases not matched to a gene: 10. The CDR3 contains 17 residues. CDR3 DNA: TGTGCCAGCAGCTTTAGCGGGAGGGTGACTGGGGTAGAGACCCAGTACTTC. Translating it yields CASSFSGRVTGVETQYF.

J is TRBJ1-1 and V is TRBV29-1; tentative D call: TRBD1 (5 bases). From germline, CDR1 is SQVTM and CDR2 ANQGSEA. CDR3 length: 13 residues. V was cut by 2 bases and J by 1 base, with 8 bases left in between. CDR3 in DNA: TGCAGCGTTGAAAACGGGGGGAACACTGAAGCTTTCTTT. It encodes CSVENGGNTEAFF.

This clone has just a few counts. The chain joins TRBV30 to TRBJ1-6; D not certain. Between the trimmed V and J ends, which lost 2 bases and 0 bases, there was a span of 5 bases. This CDR3 is built from 14 residues. Germline V gene lookup returns CDR1 GTSNPN and CDR2 SVGIG (reference sequence). CDR3 in amino acids: CAWSRSSYNSPLHF. The CDR3, as DNA: TGTGCCTGGAGTCGGAGCTCCTATAATTCACCCCTCCACTTT.

The CDR3 spells CASSYSTGLNTEAFF. CDR3 nucleotides: TGTGCCAGCAGTTACTCGACAGGGCTGAACACTGAAGCTTTCTTT. The chain recombines TRBV6-5 with TRBJ1-1; 7 nucleotides line up with TRBD1. After removal of 0 bases from V and 0 bases from J, the junction contained 1 base not matched to a gene. The germline gives CDR1 MNHEY, CDR2 SVGAGI. This CDR3 comprises 15 residues.

V gene TRBV7-2 combines with J gene TRBJ1-5, with D possibly TRBD1 on 5 matching bases. V lost 5 bases, J lost 4 bases, and 12 bases lay in between. This CDR3 has 14 amino acids. Germline CDR1 reads SGHTA; CDR2 reads FQGNSA. In nucleotides, the CDR3 is TGTGCCAGCAGCCCTCAGACAGCAAATCAGCCCCAGCATTTT. As protein: CASSPQTANQPQHF.

V usage is TRBV6-5 and J usage is TRBJ2-7, with a possible D match to TRBD1 (5 bases). Germline V gene sequence: CDR1 MNHEY, CDR2 SVGAGI. Trimming cost V 9 bases and J 0 bases, with 12 bases left between them. The length of the CDR3 is 13 residues. The CDR3 region has the DNA TGTGCCAGTTCGACAGCTCCCTCCTACGAGCAGTACGTC. Its protein product is CASSTAPSYEQYV.

This chain connects TRBV4-2 to TRBJ1-1; perhaps TRBD1 as D (6 bases). The CDR3 length is 14 residues. The germline V and J ends were trimmed by 0 bases and 3 bases, with 8 bases remaining between them. Germline V gene sequence: CDR1 LGHNA, CDR2 YNFKEQ. The CDR3 loop is CASSQEGADTEAFF. In DNA, the CDR3 is TGTGCCAGCAGCCAAGAGGGGGCTGACACTGAAGCTTTCTTT.

The chain links TRBV7-3 to TRBJ1-3; tentatively, D is TRBD1 (5 bases). The CDR3 loop spans 13 amino acids. Germline V gene sequence: CDR1 SGHTA, CDR2 FQGTGA. Trimming removed 6 bases from V and 4 bases from J, with 10 bases in between. In DNA form, the CDR3 reads TGTGCCAGCAGGGGGACTGTCGGAAACACCATATATTTT. Protein product: CASRGTVGNTIYF.

This rearrangement joins TRBV28 to TRBJ1-2, with D perhaps matching TRBD1 (6 bases). Trimming stripped 5 bases from V and 8 bases from J, with 15 bases between. This CDR3 is built from 13 residues. Germline CDR1 and CDR2: MDHEN and SYDVKM. The CDR3 region is CASSEDSRMGYTF. In DNA, the CDR3 is TGTGCCAGCAGTGAGGACAGCCGGATGGGCTACACCTTC.

The V and J genes are TRBV27 and TRBJ2-5, with D perhaps TRBD1 (6 bases). With 7 bases removed from V and 7 bases from J, the gap between germline ends came to 22 bases. Germline values: CDR1 MNHEY, CDR2 SMNVEV (reference sequence). This CDR3 has 15 residues. The CDR3 sequence is CASTPNDGPRGTQYF. In DNA form, the CDR3 reads TGTGCCAGCACCCCAAATGACGGCCCCAGGGGGACCCAGTACTTC.

This rearrangement joins TRBV5-5 to TRBJ1-2; 7 bases line up with TRBD1. The CDR3 is made up of 15 amino acids. Germline CDR1 SGHKS, CDR2 YYEKEE (reference sequence). J lost 6 bases, V lost 4 bases, and 12 bases had no gene match. The CDR3 protein is CASSPPGAGGNGYTF. The CDR3 region has the DNA TGTGCCAGCAGCCCCCCCGGCGCAGGGGGGAATGGCTACACCTTC.

The chain carries TRBV27 and TRBJ2-1; 9 positions agree with TRBD2. CDR1 is MNHEY and CDR2 is SMNVEV in the germline V gene (reference sequence). This CDR3 spans 15 amino acids. The ends lost 8 bases at V and 4 bases at J; junction bases unmatched: 9. CDR3 bases: TGTGCCAGCGGATTAGCGGGGGTCGGTTACAATGAGCAGTTCTTC. Amino acid sequence: CASGLAGVGYNEQFF.

CDR3 protein: CASSLGGLFSGTDTQYF. Written as DNA, the CDR3 is TGCGCCAGCAGCTTGGGGGGTTTGTTTAGCGGCACAGATACGCAGTATTTT. This chain links TRBV5-1 with TRBJ2-3, with a tentative D call TRBD2 (5 bases). V lost 0 bases to trimming and J lost 1 base, with 15 bases between them. Germline CDR1 SGHRS, CDR2 YFSETQ. CDR3 length equals 17 residues.

The rearrangement joins TRBV5-1 to TRBJ2-5; 14 bases are shared with TRBD2. CDR1 is SGHRS, CDR2 YFSETQ, per germline. The trim removed 0 bases at V and 5 bases at J, leaving 6 bases unmatched. The CDR3 is made up of 17 amino acids. CDR3 protein: CASSLGTSGGKSETQYF. CDR3 in DNA: TGCGCCAGCAGCTTGGGGACTAGCGGGGGGAAGTCCGAGACCCAGTACTTC.

The gene calls are TRBV29-1 and TRBJ1-3; possible D gene TRBD1, 6 bases. There are 14 residues in the CDR3. CDR1 and CDR2 from the germline V gene are SQVTM and ANQGSEA. Deletions cut 4 bases from V and 3 bases from J, with 13 bases between. The CDR3: CSVVYRAHGNTIYF. CDR3 nucleotide sequence: TGCAGCGTTGTTTACAGGGCCCATGGAAACACCATATATTTT.

The V and J genes are TRBV7-3 and TRBJ2-1, with D unclear. Trimming left V 3 bases short and J 5 bases short, with 8 bases between. CDR3 length equals 13 residues. Germline V gives CDR1 SGHTA, CDR2 FQGTGA. CDR3 protein: CASSFRRDNEQFF. The CDR3 DNA sequence: TGTGCCAGCAGCTTTCGACGGGACAATGAGCAGTTCTTC.

This clone was recorded once. The chain combines TRBV6-5 with TRBJ1-1; 9 bases are a match to TRBD1. From germline, CDR1 is MNHEY and CDR2 SVGAGI. This CDR3 comprises 15 residues. Unmatched junction bases numbered 8, after V lost 5 bases and J lost 4 bases. The CDR3 nucleotides read TGTGCCAGCAGTAAGCCGGGACAGGGCTCCACTGAAGCTTTCTTT. It yields the protein CASSKPGQGSTEAFF.

This sequence joins TRBV6-5 and TRBJ1-3, with D uncertain. In germline, CDR1 is MNHEY, CDR2 SVGAGI. V shed 4 bases and J shed 1 base, with 14 bases lying between them. This CDR3 comprises 16 residues. CDR3 amino acids: CASSFTVGFSGNTIYF. As DNA, the CDR3 is TGTGCCAGCAGTTTTACAGTAGGCTTTTCTGGAAACACCATATATTTT.

This rearrangement joins TRBV19 to TRBJ1-2, with D uncertain. This CDR3 region has 15 residues. Germline CDR1 reads LNHDA; CDR2 reads SQIVND (reference sequence). V dropped 3 bases and J dropped 2 bases, with 13 bases sitting between them. CDR3 coding DNA: TGTGCCAGTAGTATCGATCCACAGTCCAACTATGGCTACACCTTC. This sequence encodes CASSIDPQSNYGYTF.

The chain links TRBV5-4 to TRBJ2-7, with 10 positions matching TRBD1. This CDR3 contains 15 residues. After removal of 6 bases from V and 6 bases from J, the junction contained 12 bases not matched to a gene. In germline, CDR1 is SGHNT, CDR2 YYREEE (reference sequence). CDR3 region: CASTRQGARTGEQYF. The DNA of the CDR3 is TGTGCCAGCACCCGACAGGGGGCGCGAACGGGCGAGCAGTACTTC.